Described below is a single TCR beta chain sequence and its context. The data belong to a study of OX40 agonist ivuxolimab in advanced cancers. Study in general: Ivuxolimab, which is an agonistic anti-OX40 (CD134) antibody, was administered to the patients.

The assay was immunoSEQ multiplex PCR, and TCRdb's table has in-frame clones only and misses some. The repertoire holds 55,000 to 70,000 clones, with approximately 80% as singletons. Germline CDR1 reads SQVTM; CDR2 reads ANQGSEA. J was trimmed by 6 bases and V by 8 bases; bases with no gene match: 9. This CDR3 region has 13 residues. This rearrangement joins TRBV29-1 to TRBJ2-3, with 9 bases that match TRBD2. The clonotype was recovered from an adult with an advanced solid tumor such as melanoma, head and neck, liver or kidney cancer. The input for sequencing was CD4+ or CD8+ T cells sorted from blood, taken in a trial of the OX40 agonist ivuxolimab. CDR3 residues: CSSLAGESDTQYF. CDR3 nucleotides: TGCAGCTCTTTAGCGGGAGAATCTGATACGCAGTATTTT.